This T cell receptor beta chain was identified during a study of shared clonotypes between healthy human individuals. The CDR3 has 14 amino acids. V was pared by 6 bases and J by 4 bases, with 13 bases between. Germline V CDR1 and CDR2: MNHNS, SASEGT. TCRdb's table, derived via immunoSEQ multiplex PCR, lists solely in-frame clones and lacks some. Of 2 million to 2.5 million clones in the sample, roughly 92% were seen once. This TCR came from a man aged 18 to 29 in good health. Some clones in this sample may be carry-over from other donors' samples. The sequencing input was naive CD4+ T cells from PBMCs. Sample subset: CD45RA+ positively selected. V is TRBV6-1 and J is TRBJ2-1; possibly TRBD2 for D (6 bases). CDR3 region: CASRGGAGYNEQFF. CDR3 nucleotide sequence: TGTGCCAGCAGGGGCGGGGCCGGATACAATGAGCAGTTCTTC.